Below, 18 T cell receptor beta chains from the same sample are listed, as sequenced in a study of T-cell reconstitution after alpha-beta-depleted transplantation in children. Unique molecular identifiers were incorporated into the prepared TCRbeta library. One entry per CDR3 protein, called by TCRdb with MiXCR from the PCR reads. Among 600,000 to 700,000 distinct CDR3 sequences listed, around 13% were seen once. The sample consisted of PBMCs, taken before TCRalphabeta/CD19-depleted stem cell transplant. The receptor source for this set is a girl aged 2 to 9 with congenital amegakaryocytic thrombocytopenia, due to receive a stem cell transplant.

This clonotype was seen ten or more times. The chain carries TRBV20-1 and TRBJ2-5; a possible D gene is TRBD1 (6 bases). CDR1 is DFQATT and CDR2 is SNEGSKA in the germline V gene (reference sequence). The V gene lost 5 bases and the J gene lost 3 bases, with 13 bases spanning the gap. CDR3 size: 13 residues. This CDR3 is CSAVREGEETQYF. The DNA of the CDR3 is TGCAGTGCTGTGCGCGAGGGGGAAGAGACCCAGTACTTC.

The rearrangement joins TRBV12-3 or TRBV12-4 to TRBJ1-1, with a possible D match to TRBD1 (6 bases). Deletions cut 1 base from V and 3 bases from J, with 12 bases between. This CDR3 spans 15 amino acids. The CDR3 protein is CASSLEGPGDTEAFF. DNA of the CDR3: TGTGCCAGCAGTTTAGAGGGCCCAGGGGACACTGAAGCTTTCTTT.

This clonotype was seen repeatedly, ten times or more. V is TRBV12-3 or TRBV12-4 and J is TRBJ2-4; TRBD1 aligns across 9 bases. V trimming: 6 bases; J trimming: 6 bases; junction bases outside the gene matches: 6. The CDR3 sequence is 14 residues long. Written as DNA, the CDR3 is TGTGCCAGCAGATCGGACAGGGGAACAAACATTCAGTACTTC. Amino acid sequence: CASRSDRGTNIQYF.

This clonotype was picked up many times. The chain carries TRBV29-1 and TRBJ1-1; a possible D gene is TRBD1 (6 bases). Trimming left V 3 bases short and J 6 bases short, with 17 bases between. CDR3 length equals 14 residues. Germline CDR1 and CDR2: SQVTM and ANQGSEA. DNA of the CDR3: TGCAGCGTTGACGGGGGGCCCACCGGCCCTGAAGCTTTCTTT. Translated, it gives CSVDGGPTGPEAFF.

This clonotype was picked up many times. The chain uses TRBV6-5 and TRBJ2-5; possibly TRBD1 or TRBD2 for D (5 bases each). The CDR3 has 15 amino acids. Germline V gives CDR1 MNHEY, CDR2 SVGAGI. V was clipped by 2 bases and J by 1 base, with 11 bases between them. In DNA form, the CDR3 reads TGTGCCAGCAGTTACCCGGGACGCGGCCAAGAGACCCAGTACTTC. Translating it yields CASSYPGRGQETQYF.

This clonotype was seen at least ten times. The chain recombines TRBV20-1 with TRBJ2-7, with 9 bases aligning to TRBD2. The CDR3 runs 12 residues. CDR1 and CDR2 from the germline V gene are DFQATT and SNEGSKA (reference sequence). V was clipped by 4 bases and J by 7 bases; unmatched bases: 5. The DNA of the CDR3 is TGCAGTGCTATAGCGGGAGTGTCTGAGCAGTACTTC. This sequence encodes CSAIAGVSEQYF.

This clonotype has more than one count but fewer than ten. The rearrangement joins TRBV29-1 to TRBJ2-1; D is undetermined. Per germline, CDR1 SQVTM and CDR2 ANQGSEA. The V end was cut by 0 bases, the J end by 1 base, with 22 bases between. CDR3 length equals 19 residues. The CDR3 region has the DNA TGCAGCGTTGAAGAGGAGAGGACCAAGTCTTTAGGGTCCTACAATGAGCAGTTCTTC. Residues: CSVEEERTKSLGSYNEQFF.

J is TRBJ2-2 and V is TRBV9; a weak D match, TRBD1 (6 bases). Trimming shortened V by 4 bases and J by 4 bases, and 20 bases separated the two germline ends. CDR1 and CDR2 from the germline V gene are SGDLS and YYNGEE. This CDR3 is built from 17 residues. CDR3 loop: CASSPQGLGSGTGELFF. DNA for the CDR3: TGTGCCAGCAGCCCACAGGGATTGGGGAGCGGCACCGGGGAGCTGTTTTTT.

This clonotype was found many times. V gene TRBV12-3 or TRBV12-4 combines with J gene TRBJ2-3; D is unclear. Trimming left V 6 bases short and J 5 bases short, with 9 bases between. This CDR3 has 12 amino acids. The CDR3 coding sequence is TGTGCCAGCAGGGATGCTGGAGATACGCAGTATTTT. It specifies CASRDAGDTQYF.

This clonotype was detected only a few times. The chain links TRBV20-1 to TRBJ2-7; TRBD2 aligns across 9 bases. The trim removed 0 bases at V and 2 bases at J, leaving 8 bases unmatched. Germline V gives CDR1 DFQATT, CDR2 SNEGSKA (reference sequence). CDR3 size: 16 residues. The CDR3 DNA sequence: TGCAGTGCTAGAGATCGGACTAGCGTTTTTACCTACGAGCAGTACTTC. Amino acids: CSARDRTSVFTYEQYF.

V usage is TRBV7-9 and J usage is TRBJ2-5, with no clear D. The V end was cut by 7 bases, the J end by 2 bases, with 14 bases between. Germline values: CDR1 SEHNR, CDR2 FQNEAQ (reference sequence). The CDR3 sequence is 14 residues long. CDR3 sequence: CASTIGDPQETQYF. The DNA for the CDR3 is TGTGCCAGCACTATTGGCGATCCTCAAGAGACCCAGTACTTC.

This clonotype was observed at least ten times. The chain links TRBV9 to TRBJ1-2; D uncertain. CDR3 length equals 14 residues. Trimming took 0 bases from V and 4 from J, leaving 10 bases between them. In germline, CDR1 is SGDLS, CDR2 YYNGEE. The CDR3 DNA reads TGTGCCAGCAGCGTAGGTGTGGGAAGCTATGGCTACACCTTC. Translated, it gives CASSVGVGSYGYTF.

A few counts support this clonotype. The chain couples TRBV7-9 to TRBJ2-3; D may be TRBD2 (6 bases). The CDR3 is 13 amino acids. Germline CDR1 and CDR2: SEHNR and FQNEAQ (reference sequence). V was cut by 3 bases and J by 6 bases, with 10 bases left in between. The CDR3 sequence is CASSFGRGDTQYF. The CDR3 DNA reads TGTGCCAGCAGCTTTGGACGGGGGGATACGCAGTATTTT.

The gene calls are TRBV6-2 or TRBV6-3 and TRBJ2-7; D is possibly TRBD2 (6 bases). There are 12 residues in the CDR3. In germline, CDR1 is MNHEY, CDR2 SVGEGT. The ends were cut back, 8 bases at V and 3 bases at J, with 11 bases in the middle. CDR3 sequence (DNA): TGTGCCAGCGCAGGGACTCGCTACGAGCAGTACTTC. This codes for CASAGTRYEQYF.

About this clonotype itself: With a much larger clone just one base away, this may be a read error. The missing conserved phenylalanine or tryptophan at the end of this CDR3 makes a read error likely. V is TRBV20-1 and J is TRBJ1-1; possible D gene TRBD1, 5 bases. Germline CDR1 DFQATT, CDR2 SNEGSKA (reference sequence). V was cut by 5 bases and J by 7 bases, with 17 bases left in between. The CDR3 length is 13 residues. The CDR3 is CSAVSEAGGEAFL. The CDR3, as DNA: TGCAGTGCTGTATCAGAAGCCGGGGGTGAAGCTTTCTTG.

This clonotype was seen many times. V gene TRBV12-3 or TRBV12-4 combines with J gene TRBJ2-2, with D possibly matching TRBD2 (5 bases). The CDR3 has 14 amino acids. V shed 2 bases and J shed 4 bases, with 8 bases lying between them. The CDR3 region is CASSLLATTGELFF. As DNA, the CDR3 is TGTGCCAGCAGTTTACTAGCCACCACCGGGGAGCTGTTTTTT.

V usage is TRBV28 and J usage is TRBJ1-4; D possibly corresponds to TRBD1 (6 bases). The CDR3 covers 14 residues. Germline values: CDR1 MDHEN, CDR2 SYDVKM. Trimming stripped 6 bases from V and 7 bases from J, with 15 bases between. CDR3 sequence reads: CASSSTGPTEKLFF. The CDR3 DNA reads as TGTGCCAGCAGCTCCACAGGGCCTACTGAAAAACTGTTTTTT.

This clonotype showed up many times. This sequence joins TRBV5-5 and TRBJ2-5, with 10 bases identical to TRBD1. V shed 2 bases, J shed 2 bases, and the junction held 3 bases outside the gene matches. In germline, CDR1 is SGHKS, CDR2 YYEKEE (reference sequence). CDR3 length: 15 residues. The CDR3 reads CASSFPDRGQETQYF. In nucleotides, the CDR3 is TGTGCCAGCAGCTTCCCGGACAGGGGGCAAGAGACCCAGTACTTC.